One sample yielded the 11 T cell receptor beta chains listed below, sequenced in a study of identical twins. One entry per CDR3 protein, called by TCRdb with MiXCR from the 5' RACE reads. The sample shows 130,000 to 150,000 distinct CDR3 sequences, under 4.5% of them seen only once. The sample taken for sequencing was memory T cells sorted from blood. The receptors stem from a man younger than 35 in good health.

This clonotype occurred many times. The rearrangement uses TRBV18 and TRBJ2-7, with TRBD2 matching 12 bases. There are 15 residues in the CDR3. Germline V gene sequence: CDR1 KGHSH, CDR2 LQKENI. The J segment lost 4 bases and the V segment lost 3 bases, leaving 4 bases of the junction unmatched. The DNA for the CDR3 is TGTGCCAGCTCACCGACTAGCGGGAGCCAATACGAGCAGTACTTC. Residues: CASSPTSGSQYEQYF.

This clonotype was detected many times. The V gene is TRBV24-1, the J gene TRBJ2-1; 7 nucleotides line up with TRBD2. This CDR3 comprises 15 residues. V was clipped by 6 bases and J by 2 bases; unmatched bases: 6. Germline-derived CDR1 and CDR2 are KGHDR and SFDVKD. CDR3 nucleotide sequence: TGTGCCACCAGTACGGGCGGGAGACCCTACAATGAGCAGTTCTTC. It codes for CATSTGGRPYNEQFF.

This clonotype was recorded at least ten times. The rearrangement joins TRBV20-1 to TRBJ2-3, with 12 bases fitting TRBD1. After removal of 6 bases from V and 8 bases from J, the junction contained 9 bases not matched to a gene. Germline V CDR1 and CDR2: DFQATT, SNEGSKA (reference sequence). The CDR3 covers 14 residues. The CDR3 region is CSAWPGQGAGTQYF. In DNA form, the CDR3 reads TGCAGTGCGTGGCCGGGACAGGGGGCGGGTACGCAGTATTTT.

This clonotype came up many times. The chain couples TRBV4-1 to TRBJ2-1; TRBD2 might be the D (5 bases). The CDR3 contains 13 residues. Between the trimmed V and J ends, which lost 1 base and 6 bases, there was a span of 7 bases. In germline, CDR1 is MGHRA, CDR2 YSYEKL. The CDR3 reads CASSQVAGNEQFF. CDR3 bases: TGCGCCAGCAGCCAAGTCGCGGGCAATGAGCAGTTCTTC.

In its sample, this clonotype was seen many times. The genes are TRBV5-1 and TRBJ2-2, with a weak D call TRBD2 (6 bases). V was shortened by 0 bases and J by 3 bases, with 12 bases between the two germline ends. The CDR3 runs to 16 residues. From germline, CDR1 is SGHRS and CDR2 YFSETQ. This CDR3 reads CASSLAAGSDTGELFF. In DNA, the CDR3 is TGCGCCAGCAGCTTGGCGGCGGGATCGGACACCGGGGAGCTGTTTTTT.

In this sample, this clonotype turned up many times. The V call is TRBV7-2, the J call TRBJ2-1; D is unresolved. This CDR3 has 14 residues. The germline CDR1 and CDR2 sequences are SGHTA and FQGNSA. With 3 bases removed from V and 8 bases from J, the gap between germline ends came to 14 bases. CDR3 residues: CASSFAPPRDEQFF. DNA of the CDR3: TGTGCCAGCAGCTTCGCCCCCCCTCGCGATGAGCAGTTCTTC.

This clonotype ranks as medium-sized. The chain links TRBV10-3 to TRBJ2-3; tentatively, D is TRBD2 (5 bases). V was cut by 7 bases and J by 6 bases, with 17 bases left in between. The CDR3 runs to 14 residues. Per the germline V gene, CDR1 is ENHRY and CDR2 is SYGVKD. CDR3 DNA: TGTGCCATCATGGCTCTCGCGGGTTGGGATACGCAGTATTTT. This gives the protein CAIMALAGWDTQYF.

This clonotype was recorded at least ten times. This chain connects TRBV2 to TRBJ2-7; 8 bases are a match to TRBD1. This CDR3 has 14 amino acids. CDR1 and CDR2 (germline): SNHLY, FYNNEI. The trim removed 0 bases at V and 5 bases at J, leaving 3 bases unmatched. CDR3 loop: CASSEATGVDEQYF. The CDR3 DNA reads as TGTGCCAGCAGTGAAGCGACAGGGGTTGACGAGCAGTACTTC.

The J gene is TRBJ1-3, the V gene TRBV19; 8 bases line up with TRBD1. Germline CDR1 LNHDA, CDR2 SQIVND (reference sequence). The trim removed 5 bases at V and 4 bases at J, leaving 7 bases unmatched. This CDR3 comprises 15 residues. The CDR3 DNA sequence: TGTGCCAGTAGTCCCCGGGCAGGGGGCGGAAACACCATATATTTT. Its protein product is CASSPRAGGGNTIYF. The whole variable domain, filled in from reference TRBV19 and TRBJ1-3, reads DGGITQSPKYLFRKEGQNVTLSCEQNLNHDAMYWYRQDPGQGLRLIYYSQIVNDFQKGDIAEGYSVSREKKESFPLTVTSAQKNPTAFYLCASSPRAGGGNTIYFGEGSWLTVV.

The table lists this clonotype with many counts. The chain has TRBV20-1 and TRBJ2-5; D ambiguous. Germline V CDR1 and CDR2: DFQATT, SNEGSKA (reference sequence). The V and J ends lost 4 bases and 5 bases respectively, with 17 bases between them. The CDR3 loop spans 14 amino acids. The CDR3 spells CSATLRAKRETQYF. The CDR3 bases are TGCAGTGCTACCTTACGGGCCAAACGGGAGACCCAGTACTTC.

The genes are TRBV20-1 and TRBJ1-5; 11 bases map to TRBD1. CDR3 length equals 15 residues. V shed 5 bases and J 6 bases; nucleotides not matched to a gene: 9. Germline assignment: CDR1 DFQATT and CDR2 SNEGSKA (reference sequence). The CDR3 DNA reads TGCAGTGCTGGAAAGGGGACAGGGGGGGGTCAGCCCCAGCATTTT. Encoded protein: CSAGKGTGGGQPQHF.